The present T cell receptor (beta chain) was sequenced within a study of T-cell memory formation after mild COVID-19. Study observations and caveats: Researchers found some responding clones in pre-infection memory, a sign that cross-reactive memory joined.

Worth noting for this clonotype: What it binds is not known.

V shed 3 bases and J shed 6 bases, with 12 bases lying between them. CDR1 and CDR2 from the germline V gene are SGHRS and YFSETQ. The CDR3 has 13 residues. TCR alpha and TCR beta cDNA libraries with sample barcodes and UMIs came from 5'RACE using constant-segment primers. TCRdb re-analysed the 5' RACE reads in MiXCR, keeping a single row per CDR3 protein. The sample records 90,000 to 120,000 distinct CDR3 sequences, 14% being singletons. Material: PBMCs or a T cell subset sorted from them (not recorded which). The TCR was taken from a young man who had mild COVID-19 (a few samples of this study predate the infection). Cell type and time point are not known. The chain joins TRBV5-1 to TRBJ1-1; no reliable D call. CDR3 sequence (DNA): TGCGCCAGCAGCTATCGGTGGAGGGCTGAAGCTTTCTTT. Amino acid sequence: CASSYRWRAEAFF. Filled out from reference TRBV5-1 and TRBJ1-1, the complete variable domain reads KAGVTQTPRYLIKTRGQQVTLSCSPISGHRSVSWYQQTPGQGLQFLFEYFSETQRNKGNFPGRFSGRQFSNSRSEMNVSTLELGDSALYLCASSYRWRAEAFFGQGTRLTVV.